This T cell receptor (beta chain) was found in a study of blood T cell repertoires in COVID-19. Turning to the study itself: The United States, Italy and Spain were the sources of the acute and convalescent COVID-19 samples. The cDNA or gDNA used as material had been derived from T cells, B-cell-depleted T cells, or PBMCs.

This clone was detected once. Germline-derived CDR1 and CDR2 are KGHDR and SFDVKD. The CDR3 is made up of 18 amino acids. With 4 bases clipped from V and 2 bases from J, the junction kept 9 bases outside the gene matches. In the original processing: Nucleated cell counts were estimated from reference gene primer amplification. The method was immunoSEQ multiplex PCR; TCRdb's version includes in-frame clones alone and lacks a portion of them. Clone size and the V and J calls come from that table; the DNA yielded D and trimming. The sample contains over 250,000 clones, around 82% of which appear only once.

This clonotype was sampled from a woman aged 45-59 years who had recovered from COVID-19. Sequenced: peripheral blood. This chain joins TRBV24-1 and TRBJ2-1; 11 bases fit TRBD2. CDR3 DNA: TGTGCCACCAGTGACGAACACCTAGCGGGAGGAACCTACAATGAGCAGTTCTTC. Amino acids: CATSDEHLAGGTYNEQFF.